Shown below are 26 T cell receptor beta chains from a single sample sequenced in a study of cytomegalovirus exposure and HLA in healthy donors. Primers: 60 Vbeta forward and 13 Jbeta reverse. The protocol was immunoSEQ multiplex PCR, while the TCRdb copy is restricted to in-frame clones and leaves out a portion. This sample has about 190,000 clones; approximately 86% occur once, and the top ten carry roughly 0.34%. Input material: PBMCs. These receptors all stem from a woman in her thirties in good health and CMV-seronegative.

The chain is built from TRBV7-2 and TRBJ2-3, with D unresolved. The CDR3 sequence is 17 residues long. V was shortened by 4 bases and J by 0 bases, with 17 bases between the two germline ends. CDR1 SGHTA and CDR2 FQGNSA come from the germline V gene. CDR3 sequence reads: CASSSYRSAESTDTQYF. CDR3 bases: TGTGCCAGCAGCTCCTATCGTTCGGCGGAGAGCACAGATACGCAGTATTTT.

The rearrangement uses TRBV10-1 and TRBJ2-3, with D possibly matching TRBD1 (6 bases). Germline lookup yields CDR1 WNHNN and CDR2 SYGVQD (reference sequence). V was trimmed by 4 bases and J by 4 bases, leaving 9 bases between them. The CDR3 consists of 13 residues. In DNA, the CDR3 is TGCGCCAGCAGTGGACAGGTACCAGATACGCAGTATTTT. Protein product: CASSGQVPDTQYF.

The chain couples TRBV5-6 to TRBJ2-4; D remains unclear. V shed 4 bases and J shed 11 bases, with 13 bases lying between them. CDR3 length equals 12 residues. Germline-derived CDR1 and CDR2 are SGHDT and YYEEEE. CDR3 sequence (DNA): TGTGCCAGCAGCGCCCCAAGTACGGTTCAGTACTTC. Translation: CASSAPSTVQYF.

The chain carries TRBV27 and TRBJ2-1; the D is unclear. CDR1 MNHEY and CDR2 SMNVEV come from the germline V gene (reference sequence). V lost 5 bases and J 6 bases, leaving 14 bases between the germline ends. This CDR3 is built from 14 residues. CDR3 in amino acids: CASSQTVESNEQFF. DNA of the CDR3: TGTGCCAGCAGTCAGACGGTGGAGAGCAATGAGCAGTTCTTC.

Comment on this clone: The same CDR3 is also encoded by other DNA sequences in this sample. The DNA of the CDR3 is TGTGCCAGCAGCTTAAGACTAAGCACAGATACGCAGTATTTT. Protein: CASSLRLSTDTQYF. This chain uses TRBV11-1 with TRBJ2-3, with TRBD2 as a possible D gene (5 bases). This CDR3 contains 14 residues. Per the germline V gene, CDR1 is SGHAT and CDR2 is FQDESV (reference sequence). Trimming took off 2 bases at V and 0 bases at J, with 6 bases between the two ends.

This clone appeared once. The rearrangement links TRBV5-1 to TRBJ1-2, with TRBD1 matching 7 bases. From germline, CDR1 is SGHRS and CDR2 YFSETQ. J lost 2 bases, V lost 5 bases, and 6 bases had no gene match. The CDR3 totals 14 residues. This CDR3 reads CASSPDRRNYGYTF. CDR3 bases: TGCGCCAGCAGTCCGGACAGGCGGAACTATGGCTACACCTTC.

J is TRBJ2-7 and V is TRBV7-9; D gene unclear. From germline, CDR1 is SEHNR and CDR2 FQNEAQ (reference sequence). The CDR3 is made up of 14 amino acids. V lost 5 bases, J lost 4 bases, and 15 bases lay in between. Here the CDR3 reads CASSNSPRDYEQYF. The CDR3 coding sequence is TGTGCCAGCAGCAATTCGCCGAGAGATTACGAGCAGTACTTC.

V and J are TRBV27 and TRBJ2-7; 9 nucleotides match TRBD2. Germline lookup yields CDR1 MNHEY and CDR2 SMNVEV (reference sequence). The CDR3 runs to 14 residues. V lost 3 bases and J lost 3; bases outside the gene matches: 3. As DNA, the CDR3 is TGTGCCAGCAGTTTTAGCGGGAGTGTCTACGAGCAGTACTTC. Translating gives CASSFSGSVYEQYF.

The gene calls are TRBV5-4 and TRBJ2-5; 8 nucleotides agree with TRBD1. With 3 bases clipped from V and 7 bases from J, the junction kept 5 bases outside the gene matches. Germline V gene lookup returns CDR1 SGHNT and CDR2 YYREEE (reference sequence). This CDR3 spans 13 amino acids. The CDR3 protein is CASSSDRGGTQYF. The CDR3 DNA reads as TGTGCCAGCAGCTCTGACAGGGGTGGGACCCAGTACTTC.

V is TRBV18 and J is TRBJ2-7; D not certain. The CDR3 is 13 residues long. CDR1 KGHSH and CDR2 LQKENI come from the germline V gene. The germline V and J ends were trimmed by 2 bases and 1 base, with 6 bases remaining between them. The DNA for the CDR3 is TGTGCCAGCTCACCAGCCCGGTCCTACGAGCAGTACTTC. This gives the protein CASSPARSYEQYF. The entire variable domain, with the rest obtained from reference TRBV18 and TRBJ2-7, is as follows: NAGVMQNPRHLVRRRGQEARLRCSPMKGHSHVYWYRQLPEEGLKFMVYLQKENIIDESGMPKERFSAEFPKEGPSILRIQQVVRGDSAAYFCASSPARSYEQYFGPGTRLTVT.

The J gene is TRBJ2-7, the V gene TRBV7-2; 14 nucleotides match TRBD2. This CDR3 contains 15 residues. The J segment lost 6 bases and the V segment lost 3 bases, leaving 4 bases of the junction unmatched. Germline values: CDR1 SGHTA, CDR2 FQGNSA. The CDR3 here is CASSLGLAGAIEQYF. The DNA of the CDR3 is TGTGCCAGCAGCTTGGGACTAGCGGGAGCGATCGAGCAGTACTTC.

The chain couples TRBV2 to TRBJ1-2, with a possible D match to TRBD1 (5 bases). V lost 4 bases, J lost 7 bases, and 13 bases lay in between. This CDR3 contains 13 residues. Germline V gene data show CDR1 as SNHLY and CDR2 as FYNNEI. The CDR3 sequence: CASSGPGKRGYTF. The CDR3 DNA follows: TGTGCCAGCAGTGGACCAGGGAAGCGTGGCTACACCTTC.

J is TRBJ2-7 and V is TRBV14; D might be TRBD2 (6 bases). The CDR3 is 18 amino acids. From germline, CDR1 is SGHDN and CDR2 FVKESK. V lost 5 bases and J 0 bases, leaving 23 bases between the germline ends. The CDR3 nucleotides are TGTGCCAGCAGCGCCCAGAGTACGGAGGGGATTCTCTCCTACGAGCAGTACTTC. It yields the protein CASSAQSTEGILSYEQYF.

The DNA for the CDR3 is TGCAGCGTCCTAACCGGGACTACCACCGGGGAGCTGTTTTTT. Protein sequence: CSVLTGTTTGELFF. The rearrangement uses TRBV29-1 and TRBJ2-2, with 7 bases matching TRBD2. There are 14 residues in the CDR3. Unmatched junction bases numbered 8, after V lost 6 bases and J lost 4 bases. Germline CDR1 reads SQVTM; CDR2 reads ANQGSEA.

The rearrangement joins TRBV7-2 to TRBJ1-2; D gene unclear. Trimming removed 3 bases at V and 3 bases at J, with 11 bases between. This CDR3 is 14 amino acids long. Germline CDR1 SGHTA, CDR2 FQGNSA. CDR3 in DNA: TGTGCCAGCAGCTTTGGGTCGCGGGACTATGGCTACACCTTC. Amino acid sequence: CASSFGSRDYGYTF. Complete variable domain (other parts from reference TRBV7-2 and TRBJ1-2): GAGVSQSPSNKVTEKGKDVELRCDPISGHTALYWYRQSLGQGLEFLIYFQGNSAPDKSGLPSDRFSAERTGGSVSTLTIQRTQQEDSAVYLCASSFGSRDYGYTFGSGTRLTVV.

The chain combines TRBV6-5 with TRBJ2-1; D call uncertain. Germline CDR1 is MNHEY and CDR2 is SVGAGI. V was shortened by 0 bases and J by 5 bases, with 5 bases between the two germline ends. This CDR3 has 13 residues. CDR3 amino acids: CASSYSLNNEQFF. The CDR3 DNA follows: TGTGCCAGCAGTTACTCTTTAAACAATGAGCAGTTCTTC.

The CDR3 loop reads CASRLPGGTNTGELFF. The CDR3 DNA follows: TGTGCCAGCAGACTCCCGGGGGGCACGAACACCGGGGAGCTGTTTTTT. The chain recombines TRBV7-2 with TRBJ2-2; possibly TRBD2 for D (7 bases). Germline CDR1 is SGHTA and CDR2 is FQGNSA. There are 16 residues in the CDR3. V was trimmed by 6 bases and J by 0 bases, leaving 14 bases between them.

This clone has a single count. The V call is TRBV28, the J call TRBJ1-1; D remains ambiguous. The CDR3 totals 14 residues. Germline loops: CDR1 MDHEN, CDR2 SYDVKM. V was cut by 5 bases and J by 1 base, with 11 bases left in between. The DNA of the CDR3 is TGTGCCAGCAGTCCCCTGGCGGAGAACACTGAAGCTTTCTTT. It yields the protein CASSPLAENTEAFF.

The chain links TRBV6-1 to TRBJ2-2, with 7 nucleotides matching TRBD2. Per germline, CDR1 MNHNS and CDR2 SASEGT. The length of the CDR3 is 16 residues. The V and J ends lost 1 base and 5 bases, in that order; junction bases with no gene match: 7. The DNA for the CDR3 is TGTGCCAGCAGTGAAGTGGAGGGAGCGGGAACCGGGGAGCTGTTTTTT. As protein: CASSEVEGAGTGELFF.

The genes are TRBV28 and TRBJ1-2; D is unresolved. This CDR3 comprises 15 residues. The V gene lost 3 bases and the J gene lost 2 bases, with 13 bases spanning the gap. Germline V lookup: CDR1 MDHEN, CDR2 SYDVKM. CDR3 in amino acids: CASSLGADLNYGYTF. CDR3 nucleotides: TGTGCCAGCAGTTTGGGAGCAGACCTCAACTATGGCTACACCTTC.

CDR3 DNA: TGTGCCAGCAGCTTAGGTCAGGGACTCTACGAGCAGTACTTC. It translates to CASSLGQGLYEQYF. The V and J genes are TRBV13 and TRBJ2-7, with D maybe TRBD2 (6 bases). Looked up from germline, CDR1 is PRHDT and CDR2 is FYEKMQ (reference sequence). V was pared by 0 bases and J by 3 bases, with 9 bases between. The CDR3 contains 14 residues.

The chain employs TRBV6-5 and TRBJ1-5; 11 bases are shared with TRBD1. CDR1 and CDR2 from the germline V gene are MNHEY and SVGAGI. This CDR3 is 14 amino acids long. J gave up 7 bases and V 5 bases, and 4 bases lay outside the gene matches. The CDR3 DNA follows: TGTGCCAGCAGTAGGGACAGGGGGGGACAGCCCCAGCATTTT. It is translated as CASSRDRGGQPQHF.

The chain combines TRBV13 with TRBJ2-1, with 10 bases lining up with TRBD2. The CDR3 sequence is 14 residues long. Germline assignment: CDR1 PRHDT and CDR2 FYEKMQ (reference sequence). V was clipped by 3 bases and J by 9 bases; unmatched bases: 5. As DNA, the CDR3 is TGTGCCAGCAGCTTGGCAGCGGGAGGGATTGAGCAGTTCTTC. Translating it yields CASSLAAGGIEQFF.

V usage is TRBV11-3 and J usage is TRBJ1-1; D perhaps matches TRBD1 (6 bases). CDR3 length: 12 amino acids. Germline CDR1 SGHNT, CDR2 YENEEA. The V end lost 3 bases, the J end lost 8 bases, and 10 bases lay between the germline ends. The CDR3: CASSLGHREAFF. CDR3 coding DNA: TGTGCCAGCAGCTTGGGACACAGGGAAGCTTTCTTT.

The rearrangement joins TRBV6-1 to TRBJ1-5, with a weak D call TRBD1 (6 bases). This CDR3 spans 14 amino acids. CDR1 MNHNS and CDR2 SASEGT come from the germline V gene. Trimming removed 7 bases at V and 4 bases at J, with 14 bases between. This CDR3 reads CASKEGGVNQPQHF. The DNA for the CDR3 is TGTGCCAGCAAAGAGGGGGGGGTTAATCAGCCCCAGCATTTT.

The gene calls are TRBV7-9 and TRBJ1-1; D perhaps matches TRBD1 (5 bases). Germline loops: CDR1 SEHNR, CDR2 FQNEAQ (reference sequence). V was clipped by 1 base and J by 4 bases, with 7 bases between them. This CDR3 has 13 amino acids. Here the CDR3 reads CASSLEGSTEAFF. The CDR3 nucleotides read TGTGCCAGCAGCTTAGAGGGGTCCACTGAAGCTTTCTTT.